The next 20 T cell receptor beta chains were all read from a single sample in a study of glioma-infiltrating T cells after dendritic cell vaccination. Sample time point: after dendritic cell vaccination, including at tumor progression/relapse. Sequencing was performed with immunoSEQ multiplex PCR; in TCRdb, only in-frame clones are kept and a portion is missing. There are some 91,000 clones in the sample; approximately 78% occur only once, and roughly 2.1% lies in the top ten. Source: blood, taken after dendritic cell vaccination. Receptor source: a human donor with glioblastoma.

The rearrangement uses TRBV5-1 and TRBJ2-3; 8 nucleotides align to TRBD2. The V gene's germline CDR1 is SGHRS and CDR2 YFSETQ. The CDR3 consists of 20 residues. Trimming cost V 1 base and J 0 bases; bases outside gene matches: 16. The CDR3 DNA follows: TGCGCCAGCAGCTTGAGGGCTAGCGGGTCCGGCCCCTCTAGCACAGATACGCAGTATTTT. Protein: CASSLRASGSGPSSTDTQYF.

The gene calls are TRBV7-9 and TRBJ2-1, with 9 bases lining up with TRBD2. The junction had 6 bases not matched to a gene; V was cut back by 8 bases and J by 4 bases. The CDR3 consists of 14 residues. Germline CDR1 reads SEHNR; CDR2 reads FQNEAQ (reference sequence). The CDR3 loop is CASGIAGAYNEQFF. The CDR3 coding sequence is TGTGCCAGCGGGATAGCGGGAGCTTACAATGAGCAGTTCTTC.

DNA of the CDR3: TGTGCCAGCAGCCGAAGGACTGCCAGCACAGATACGCAGTATTTT. It encodes CASSRRTASTDTQYF. The rearrangement links TRBV7-2 to TRBJ2-3; a possible D gene is TRBD2 (5 bases). V was clipped by 5 bases and J by 0 bases, with 12 bases between them. From germline, CDR1 is SGHTA and CDR2 FQGNSA. CDR3 length: 15 amino acids.

This chain connects TRBV29-1 to TRBJ1-4; 9 bases fit TRBD1. CDR1 is SQVTM and CDR2 is ANQGSEA in the germline V gene. The CDR3 runs 15 residues. V lost 3 bases to trimming and J lost 4 bases; unmatched junction nucleotides: 6. CDR3 DNA: TGCAGCGTTGAGCCCCCGGGACAGGGTAATGAAAAACTGTTTTTT. Translated: CSVEPPGQGNEKLFF. Drawing the rest from reference TRBV29-1 and TRBJ1-4, the complete variable domain is SAVISQKPSRDICQRGTSLTIQCQVDSQVTMMFWYRQQPGQSLTLIATANQGSEATYESGFVIDKFPISRPNLTFSTLTVSNMSPEDSSIYLCSVEPPGQGNEKLFFGSGTQLSVL.

V and J are TRBV6-1 and TRBJ2-7; TRBD2 matches 13 bases. The length of the CDR3 is 15 residues. Germline loops: CDR1 MNHNS, CDR2 SASEGT. Losses at the gene ends were 6 bases for V and 6 bases for J; bases not matched to a gene: 8. The CDR3 sequence: CASRAGLAGAIEQYV. The CDR3 region has the DNA TGTGCCAGCAGAGCTGGACTAGCGGGAGCAATCGAGCAGTACGTC.

V usage is TRBV12-2 and J usage is TRBJ2-5; the D segment call TRBD2 is taken from the table without a DNA check. TRBV12-2 is deemed a pseudogene. This CDR3 has 15 amino acids. The CDR3 DNA sequence: TGTGCAAGTCGCTTAGCGAAGTCCGGGGAAGAGACCCAGTACTTC. This translates into CASRLAKSGEETQYF.

V and J are TRBV5-8 and TRBJ1-6, with 8 bases fitting TRBD1. This CDR3 has 17 amino acids. Germline loops: CDR1 SGHTS, CDR2 YDEGEE. J was trimmed by 0 bases and V by 2 bases; bases with no gene match: 4. CDR3: CASSFQGASSYNSPLHF. The CDR3 DNA is TGTGCCAGCAGCTTCCAGGGGGCGAGCTCCTATAATTCACCCCTCCACTTT.

The chain uses TRBV5-4 and TRBJ2-1; possible D gene TRBD2, 5 bases. Germline V lookup: CDR1 SGHNT, CDR2 YYREEE (reference sequence). The length of the CDR3 is 16 residues. The germline V and J ends were trimmed by 4 bases and 7 bases, with 21 bases remaining between them. The chain's CDR3 is CASSPTLAPPGNEQFF. CDR3 nucleotides: TGTGCCAGCAGCCCCACCTTGGCCCCCCCGGGGAATGAGCAGTTCTTC.

The chain joins TRBV11-2 to TRBJ2-5; a weak D match, TRBD2 (5 bases). This CDR3 is built from 16 residues. Germline assignment: CDR1 SGHAT and CDR2 FQNNGV. With 5 bases removed from V and 5 bases from J, the gap between germline ends came to 21 bases. The CDR3 DNA sequence: TGTGCCAGCAGCCGGGGAAGGCTCCGTGTAAGGGAGACCCAGTACTTC. It is translated as CASSRGRLRVRETQYF.

The V gene is TRBV5-1, the J gene TRBJ2-3; 11 bases agree with TRBD1. Trimming removed 0 bases from V and 5 bases from J; junction bases left unmatched: 2. This CDR3 has 15 residues. Looked up from germline, CDR1 is SGHRS and CDR2 is YFSETQ. The CDR3 region has the DNA TGCGCCAGCAGCTTGGGGACAGGGGGCGAAGATACGCAGTATTTT. Its protein is CASSLGTGGEDTQYF.

This clone was observed once. The chain is built from TRBV7-2 and TRBJ2-5; 9 bases map to TRBD2. Germline CDR1 reads SGHTA; CDR2 reads FQGNSA. The V and J ends lost 5 bases and 1 base, in that order; junction bases with no gene match: 11. This CDR3 has 17 amino acids. CDR3 region: CASSRPGLAGSQETQYF. CDR3 nucleotide sequence: TGTGCCAGCAGCCGCCCCGGGCTAGCGGGGAGCCAAGAGACCCAGTACTTC.

The chain employs TRBV6-5 and TRBJ1-4; TRBD1 is a possible D gene (5 bases). From germline, CDR1 is MNHEY and CDR2 SVGAGI. Trimming stripped 6 bases from V and 4 bases from J, with 15 bases between. The length of the CDR3 is 15 residues. The CDR3 DNA reads as TGTGCCAGCAGCGAAAGACAGACCGTTAATGAAAAACTGTTTTTT. Its translation: CASSERQTVNEKLFF.

This clone was seen only a few times. V gene TRBV10-3 combines with J gene TRBJ2-1; D is uncertain. Trimming stripped 0 bases from V and 9 bases from J, with 9 bases between. This CDR3 region has 13 residues. CDR1 is ENHRY, CDR2 SYGVKD, per germline. CDR3 amino acids: CAISESNSPEQFF. For the CDR3, the DNA is TGTGCCATCAGTGAGTCGAACAGCCCTGAGCAGTTCTTC.

The rearrangement uses TRBV4-1 and TRBJ2-7; 9 bases are shared with TRBD1. The ends lost 3 bases at V and 4 bases at J; junction bases unmatched: 7. This CDR3 contains 15 residues. Germline loops: CDR1 MGHRA, CDR2 YSYEKL. As DNA, the CDR3 is TGCGCCAGCAGCCACCAGTGGACAGGGGAATACGAGCAGTACTTC. Translation gives CASSHQWTGEYEQYF.

This clone appeared a single time. The V call is TRBV5-4, the J call TRBJ1-1, with 11 bases aligning to TRBD1. Germline trimming cut 4 bases from V and 2 bases from J; bases unmatched to any gene: 7. Looked up from germline, CDR1 is SGHNT and CDR2 is YYREEE (reference sequence). The CDR3 is 16 residues long. The CDR3 region is CASSTKGQGDNTEAFF. CDR3 coding DNA: TGTGCCAGCAGCACGAAGGGACAGGGGGATAACACTGAAGCTTTCTTT.

The chain employs TRBV25-1 and TRBJ1-1; D unclear. The CDR3 loop spans 13 amino acids. Trimming pared 5 bases from V and 3 bases from J, leaving 10 bases between. Germline CDR1 is MGHDK and CDR2 is SYGVNS. The CDR3 spells CASSRGGYTEAFF. In DNA, the CDR3 is TGTGCCAGCAGTCGGGGAGGGTACACTGAAGCTTTCTTT.

V is TRBV15 and J is TRBJ2-3; a weak D match, TRBD1 (6 bases). The CDR3 loop spans 17 amino acids. The germline V and J ends were trimmed by 0 bases and 1 base, with 14 bases remaining between them. Germline values: CDR1 LNHNV, CDR2 YYDKDF (reference sequence). The CDR3 spells CATSRDAHRVGTDTQYF. CDR3 nucleotide sequence: TGTGCCACCAGCAGAGATGCACACAGGGTGGGCACAGATACGCAGTATTTT.

The chain combines TRBV11-2 with TRBJ1-2; D remains ambiguous. CDR1 and CDR2 from the germline V gene are SGHAT and FQNNGV. The CDR3 extends over 13 amino acids. The V end lost 8 bases, the J end lost 5 bases, and 15 bases lay between the germline ends. CDR3 sequence: CASHMKAAYGYTF. The CDR3 DNA reads as TGTGCCAGCCACATGAAAGCAGCGTATGGCTACACCTTC.

This clone appeared many times. This chain uses TRBV5-6 with TRBJ2-7, with D tentatively TRBD2 (6 bases). Germline V CDR1 and CDR2: SGHDT, YYEEEE. The length of the CDR3 is 15 residues. The V and J ends lost 4 bases and 0 bases respectively, with 14 bases between them. The CDR3 loop is CASSGGEVPSYEQYV. The CDR3, as DNA: TGTGCCAGCAGCGGCGGGGAGGTCCCCTCCTACGAGCAGTACGTC.

Written as DNA, the CDR3 is TGTGCCATCAGTGACGGGAGCTCTGGAAACACCATATATTTT. Protein sequence: CAISDGSSGNTIYF. This rearrangement joins TRBV10-3 to TRBJ1-3; no clear D gene. Germline V gene data show CDR1 as ENHRY and CDR2 as SYGVKD. V was trimmed by 3 bases and J by 0 bases, leaving 6 bases between them. The CDR3 is made up of 14 amino acids.